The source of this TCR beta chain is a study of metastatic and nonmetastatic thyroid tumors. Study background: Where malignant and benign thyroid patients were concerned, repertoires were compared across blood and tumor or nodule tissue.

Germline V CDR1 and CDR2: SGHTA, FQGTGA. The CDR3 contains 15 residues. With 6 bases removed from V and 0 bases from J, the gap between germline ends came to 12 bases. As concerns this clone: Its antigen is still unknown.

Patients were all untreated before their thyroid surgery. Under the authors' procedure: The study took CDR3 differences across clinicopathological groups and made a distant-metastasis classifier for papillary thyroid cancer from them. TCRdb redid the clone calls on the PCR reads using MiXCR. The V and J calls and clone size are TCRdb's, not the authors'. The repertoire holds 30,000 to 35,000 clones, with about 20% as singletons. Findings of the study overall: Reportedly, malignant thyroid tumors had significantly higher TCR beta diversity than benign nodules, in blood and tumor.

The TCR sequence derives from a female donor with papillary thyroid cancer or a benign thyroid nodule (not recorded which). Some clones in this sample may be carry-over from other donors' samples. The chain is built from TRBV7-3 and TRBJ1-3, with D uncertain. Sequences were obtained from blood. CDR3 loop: CASSPLVSSGNTIYF. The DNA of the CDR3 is TGTGCCAGCAGTCCTTTAGTGAGCTCTGGAAACACCATATATTTT.